Here is one T cell receptor (beta chain) with its context. Its specific antigen is unknown. No much larger clone exists at a distance of one base, and base qualities are not known. CDR1 and CDR2 (MNHEY, SMNVEV) derive from the germline V gene (reference sequence). V and J are truncated by 0 bases and 2 bases respectively, leaving an intervening sequence of 11 bases. Its CDR3 holds 16 amino acids, cysteine through phenylalanine. The retained sequence is limited to the CDR3, 48 bases, with the frame set at the first base. The source of the sample is a study of technical replicates of blood from four donors (dated by TCRdb to 2016 to 2017). The method behind the library was the immunoSEQ multiplex PCR assay. TCRdb took over this immuneACCESS table, retaining in-frame rearrangements with V and J assigned. Such tables are incomplete; in checked studies, under half of the missing clones stem from an unresolved V gene, and the remainder is unexplained. The sample table lists about 100,000 clones, around 96% of them with a count of one. In total, the top ten clones hold 0.3% to 0.45% of the sample.

What was sequenced was T cells isolated from PBMCs. The chain uses TRBV27 and TRBJ1-5; the D gene is not confidently resolved. The sequence derives from a human donor in good health. CDR3 reads: CASSLSITRGNQPQHF. The bases are TGTGCCAGCAGTTTATCGATCACGAGGGGCAATCAGCCCCAGCATTTT.